This entry features one T cell receptor (beta chain) sequence. Its antigen is unidentified. These data come from a study of cytomegalovirus exposure and HLA in healthy donors. Overall study results and limits: Highest at DRB1 and lowest at HLA-C, TCR association rates differed among HLA loci in a later analysis. In a later analysis, TCR beta V- and J-gene trimming was associated with a missense DCLRE1C variant.

The donors comprised healthy bone marrow donors. This PCR relied on a set of 60 Vbeta primers and 13 Jbeta primers. The assay was immunoSEQ multiplex PCR, and TCRdb's table has in-frame clones only and misses some. In the table there are 100,000 to 150,000 clones, roughly four fifths of which are singletons. Germline V lookup: CDR1 LNHDA, CDR2 SQIVND (reference sequence). The CDR3 is made up of 15 amino acids. With V trimmed by 6 bases and J by 5 bases, 7 bases remained unmatched. This sequence was found in a male donor in good health and CMV-seronegative. Sequenced sample: PBMCs. The rearrangement links TRBV19 to TRBJ2-1; TRBD2 aligns across 10 bases. CDR3 in DNA: TGTGCCAGTAGCCCGGGACTAGCGCCTAACAATGAGCAGTTCTTC. This encodes CASSPGLAPNNEQFF.